The sequence of this TCR beta chain was determined in a study of T cells in Graves' hyperthyroidism and ophthalmopathy. The germline V gene has CDR1 DFQATT and CDR2 SNEGSKA (reference sequence). V lost 3 bases to trimming and J lost 2 bases, with 16 bases between them. CDR3 size: 15 residues. This clonotype was observed many times. Its cognate antigen is unknown. The source material, RNA transcripts, was used to amplify TCR beta CDR3 regions. Researchers ran a first-round RT-PCR on the TCR CDR3 using the HTBI primer set. From the multiplex PCR reads, TCRdb called clonotypes with MiXCR, one entry per CDR3 protein. The repertoire consists of 490,000 or so distinct CDR3 sequences, with 15% to 20% occurring once and the leading ten covering approximately 30%. Study-level points and caveats: Most thyroid-expanded clonotypes above 0.001 were also found in blood. Ophthalmopathy, which appeared later, was predicted by the model a median around 6.9 months before onset.

The rearrangement joins TRBV20-1 to TRBJ2-5; D might be TRBD1 or TRBD2, each matching 5 bases. The receptor's source is a woman in her 30s with Graves' ophthalmopathy. The specimen sequenced was blood. The CDR3 here is CSASFLPGSQETQYF. CDR3 in DNA: TGCAGTGCTAGTTTTCTCCCAGGGAGTCAAGAGACCCAGTACTTC.